This TCR beta chain was sequenced for a study of blood T cell repertoires in COVID-19. The repertoire was sequenced with immunoSEQ multiplex PCR; TCRdb's copy has only in-frame clones and lacks some. The sample yields hundreds of thousands of clones, 70% to 90% seen once. Trimming removed 5 bases from V and 3 bases from J; junction bases left unmatched: 7. The CDR3 has 14 amino acids. Germline CDR1 SGHTA, CDR2 FQGNSA. Researchers sorted participants into cohorts using their self-reported clinical history. In its sample, this clone was seen a few times. Sequencing was performed on PBMCs or T cells enriched from blood (not recorded which). The gene calls are TRBV7-2 and TRBJ2-7; 7 nucleotides align to TRBD2. The TCR sequence derives from a man aged 25-40 years with acute COVID-19. CDR3 sequence (DNA): TGTGCCAGCAGCCCCGGGGGGATTAACTACGAGCAGTACTTC. It encodes CASSPGGINYEQYF. The full variable domain, its missing parts supplied by reference TRBV7-2 and TRBJ2-7, is GAGVSQSPSNKVTEKGKDVELRCDPISGHTALYWYRQSLGQGLEFLIYFQGNSAPDKSGLPSDRFSAERTGGSVSTLTIQRTQQEDSAVYLCASSPGGINYEQYFGPGTRLTVT.